Following are 32 T cell receptor beta chains from one sample sequenced in a study of blood T cell repertoires in COVID-19. Some clones are missing from TCRdb's copy, which holds only in-frame ones; the method was immunoSEQ multiplex PCR. The sample includes about 270,000 clones, 85% to 90% of them seen just once. Sequenced input: PBMCs or T cells enriched from blood (not recorded which). The receptors were gathered from a man younger than 30 who had recovered from COVID-19.

The chain uses TRBV6-5 and TRBJ1-3; the D is unclear. Germline values: CDR1 MNHEY, CDR2 SVGAGI. Between the trimmed V and J ends, which lost 2 bases and 4 bases, there was a span of 15 bases. The length of the CDR3 is 16 residues. The CDR3 loop is CASSYGRVVGGNTIYF. The CDR3 DNA is TGTGCCAGCAGTTACGGGCGGGTGGTGGGAGGAAACACCATATATTTT.

V usage is TRBV9 and J usage is TRBJ2-1; 13 nucleotides align to TRBD2. In germline, CDR1 is SGDLS, CDR2 YYNGEE. Trimming at V came to 3 bases and at J to 2 bases, leaving 2 bases not matched to a gene. This CDR3 contains 16 residues. The CDR3 DNA sequence: TGTGCCAGCAGCGGTGGACTAGCGGGAGCCTACAATGAGCAGTTCTTC. Translating gives CASSGGLAGAYNEQFF.

This clone has only one observation. The genes are TRBV24-1 and TRBJ2-2; D gene unclear. Germline V gene sequence: CDR1 KGHDR, CDR2 SFDVKD. This CDR3 has 15 residues. V lost 3 bases and J 0 bases, leaving 7 bases between the germline ends. This CDR3 is CATSDPRTNTGELFF. In DNA, the CDR3 is TGTGCCACCAGTGATCCCAGAACGAACACCGGGGAGCTGTTTTTT.

The sample holds a few counts of this clone. The chain joins TRBV4-1 to TRBJ1-3, with 8 nucleotides matching TRBD1. The ends lost 1 base at V and 0 bases at J; junction bases unmatched: 2. This CDR3 has 16 amino acids. CDR1 and CDR2 (germline): MGHRA, YSYEKL. This chain's CDR3 is CASSQGDRLSGNTIYF. DNA for the CDR3: TGCGCCAGCAGCCAAGGGGACAGGCTCTCTGGAAACACCATATATTTT.

This sequence joins TRBV5-6 and TRBJ1-5; TRBD1 aligns across 8 bases. V lost 3 bases, J lost 5 bases, and 4 bases stayed unmatched. Germline loops: CDR1 SGHDT, CDR2 YYEEEE. The CDR3 spans 14 residues. The CDR3 protein is CASSSTGDYQPQHF. CDR3 bases: TGTGCCAGCAGCTCGACAGGGGATTATCAGCCCCAGCATTTT. The whole variable domain, filled in from reference TRBV5-6 and TRBJ1-5, reads DAGVTQSPTHLIKTRGQQVTLRCSPKSGHDTVSWYQQALGQGPQFIFQYYEEEERQRGNFPDRFSGHQFPNYSSELNVNALLLGDSALYLCASSSTGDYQPQHFGDGTRLSIL.

Comment on this clone: Other DNA sequences in this specimen translate into the identical CDR3. This chain joins TRBV5-1 and TRBJ2-1, with 10 bases matching TRBD2. J gave up 4 bases and V 0 bases, and 4 bases lay outside the gene matches. The CDR3 covers 16 residues. Per the germline V gene, CDR1 is SGHRS and CDR2 is YFSETQ. CDR3: CASSLAASGGYNEQFF. The CDR3 DNA reads TGCGCCAGCAGCTTGGCCGCTAGCGGGGGATACAATGAGCAGTTCTTC.

This rearrangement joins TRBV6-5 to TRBJ2-7; 7 bases align to TRBD1. The J segment lost 6 bases and the V segment lost 2 bases, leaving 7 bases of the junction unmatched. The CDR3 totals 14 residues. Germline assignment: CDR1 MNHEY and CDR2 SVGAGI. CDR3 amino acids: CASSYGPTGVEQYF. For the CDR3, the DNA is TGTGCCAGCAGTTACGGTCCAACAGGGGTCGAGCAGTACTTC.

V usage is TRBV12-3 or TRBV12-4 and J usage is TRBJ2-2; 8 bases line up with TRBD2. The length of the CDR3 is 13 residues. The trim removed 11 bases at V and 3 bases at J, leaving 5 bases unmatched. CDR3 in amino acids: CAARGADTGELFF. For the CDR3, the DNA is TGTGCCGCGCGGGGGGCAGACACCGGGGAGCTGTTTTTT.

The rearrangement uses TRBV3-1 (or the pseudogene TRBV3-2) and TRBJ2-7; D is perhaps TRBD1 (6 bases). Trimming took 4 bases from V and 5 from J, leaving 12 bases between them. CDR1 LGHDT and CDR2 YNNKEL come from the germline V gene (reference sequence). The CDR3 sequence is 13 residues long. The CDR3 reads CASSLQGVDEQYF. CDR3 coding DNA: TGTGCCAGCAGCCTACAGGGTGTCGACGAGCAGTACTTC.

This sequence joins TRBV21-1 and TRBJ1-2; TRBD1, the D gene given by the table, was not confirmed from the DNA. TRBV21-1 has pseudogene status. The CDR3 length is 15 residues. CDR3 residues: CASSKATGGLYGYTF. The CDR3 DNA follows: TGTGCCAGCAGCAAAGCGACAGGGGGCCTCTATGGCTACACCTTC.

The chain uses TRBV18 and TRBJ2-2; TRBD1 aligns across 7 bases. The length of the CDR3 is 16 residues. V lost 1 base and J lost 0; bases outside the gene matches: 2. CDR1 is KGHSH, CDR2 LQKENI, per germline. The CDR3 here is CASSPQGGANTGELFF. The CDR3 DNA reads as TGTGCCAGCTCACCACAAGGGGGCGCGAACACCGGGGAGCTGTTTTTT.

A remark on this clone: Within the sample, other DNA sequences also encode this same CDR3. V gene TRBV5-4 combines with J gene TRBJ2-3, with 10 bases aligning to TRBD2. V gave up 5 bases and J gave up 1 base; unmatched junction bases: 4. In germline, CDR1 is SGHNT, CDR2 YYREEE (reference sequence). The CDR3 length is 15 residues. The CDR3 here is CASSLAGGRTDTQYF. The CDR3 DNA is TGTGCCAGCAGTTTAGCGGGGGGCCGCACAGATACGCAGTATTTT. Together with reference TRBV5-4 and TRBJ2-3, the CDR3 gives the full variable domain: ETGVTQSPTHLIKTRGQQVTLRCSSQSGHNTVSWYQQALGQGPQFIFQYYREEENGRGNFPPRFSGLQFPNYSSELNVNALELDDSALYLCASSLAGGRTDTQYFGPGTRLTVL.

This sequence joins TRBV4-1 and TRBJ1-3; 9 nucleotides align to TRBD1. Germline CDR1 and CDR2: MGHRA and YSYEKL. The CDR3 totals 17 residues. V dropped 0 bases and J dropped 0; count of bases not matched to a gene: 3. This CDR3 is CASSQDEDRGSGNTIYF. DNA of the CDR3: TGCGCCAGCAGCCAAGACGAGGACAGGGGCTCTGGAAACACCATATATTTT.

The CDR3 nucleotides are TGTGCCTGGAGGAAGACAGGGTGGGGAGCTTTCTTT. Translating gives CAWRKTGWGAFF. The chain couples TRBV30 to TRBJ1-1, with 7 bases matching TRBD1. The CDR3 has 12 amino acids. J lost 10 bases, V lost 3 bases, and 8 bases had no gene match. Germline V CDR1 and CDR2: GTSNPN, SVGIG (reference sequence).

This sequence joins TRBV6-5 and TRBJ2-7; perhaps TRBD2 as D (5 bases). This CDR3 has 14 residues. V dropped 8 bases and J dropped 4 bases, with 18 bases sitting between them. The germline gives CDR1 MNHEY, CDR2 SVGAGI. CDR3 sequence: CASLGLADSYEQYF. In DNA form, the CDR3 reads TGTGCCAGCCTCGGCCTAGCCGATTCATACGAGCAGTACTTC.

The V gene is TRBV12-5, the J gene TRBJ2-2; D remains unclear. This CDR3 comprises 17 residues. CDR1 and CDR2 (germline): LGHNT, FRNRAP. V was shortened by 3 bases and J by 1 base, with 15 bases between the two germline ends. The CDR3 DNA reads as TGTGCTAGTGGTTTCCCCGCCTACCCTAGGAACACCGGGGAGCTGTTTTTT. It specifies CASGFPAYPRNTGELFF. Full variable domain (rest looked up from reference TRBV12-5 and TRBJ2-2): DARVTQTPRHKVTEMGQEVTMRCQPILGHNTVFWYRQTMMQGLELLAYFRNRAPLDDSGMPKDRFSAEMPDATLATLKIQPSEPRDSAVYFCASGFPAYPRNTGELFFGEGSRLTVL.

This chain uses TRBV6-2 or TRBV6-3 with TRBJ2-2; 14 bases fit TRBD2. CDR3 length: 19 amino acids. Germline CDR1 is MNHEY and CDR2 is SVGEGT. V gave up 2 bases and J gave up 1 base; unmatched junction bases: 6. The CDR3 nucleotides are TGTGCCAGCAGTTACCCGGGACTAGCGGGGGCCCAGAACACCGGGGAGCTGTTTTTT. Translation gives CASSYPGLAGAQNTGELFF.

This sequence joins TRBV13 and TRBJ2-7; 9 nucleotides line up with TRBD2. The length of the CDR3 is 15 residues. Trimming at V came to 5 bases and at J to 5 bases, leaving 10 bases not matched to a gene. Germline V lookup: CDR1 PRHDT, CDR2 FYEKMQ (reference sequence). As DNA, the CDR3 is TGTGCCAGCAGCCTCAAGGCGGGAGGGCCCCACGAGCAGTACTTC. Encoded protein: CASSLKAGGPHEQYF.

This clone occurred a few times. V and J are TRBV6-5 and TRBJ2-1, with 13 bases identical to TRBD2. J was trimmed by 8 bases and V by 1 base; bases with no gene match: 5. The CDR3 loop spans 16 amino acids. Germline V gene sequence: CDR1 MNHEY, CDR2 SVGAGI. The CDR3 DNA reads as TGTGCCAGCAGTTACTTACTAGCGGGGGGGCCTTATGAGCAGTTCTTC. It translates to CASSYLLAGGPYEQFF.

This chain joins TRBV5-8 and TRBJ1-3; D uncertain. The CDR3 totals 17 residues. V gave up 7 bases and J gave up 0 bases, with 20 bases separating them. Germline CDR1 reads SGHTS; CDR2 reads YDEGEE. CDR3 in DNA: TGTGCCAGCTTCGGGGTGGGCAGTCTACTCTCTGGAAACACCATATATTTT. Protein product: CASFGVGSLLSGNTIYF.

This clone has just a few counts. This chain links TRBV6-1 with TRBJ1-2; D unresolved. The V gene lost 3 bases and the J gene lost 4 bases, with 12 bases spanning the gap. Germline loops: CDR1 MNHNS, CDR2 SASEGT. The CDR3 consists of 14 residues. The CDR3 nucleotides are TGTGCCAGCAGTGAGGCGGGCTCCTCCTATGGCTACACCTTC. Translated: CASSEAGSSYGYTF.

The genes are TRBV2 and TRBJ1-6, with D possibly being TRBD1 (5 bases). Germline V gene lookup returns CDR1 SNHLY and CDR2 FYNNEI. V was pared by 7 bases and J by 6 bases, with 10 bases between. This CDR3 spans 13 amino acids. CDR3 in amino acids: CASIQDPNSPLHF. The CDR3 DNA sequence: TGTGCCAGCATACAGGACCCTAATTCACCCCTCCACTTT.

The rearrangement uses TRBV4-1 and TRBJ2-1; 11 positions match TRBD2. V was pared by 2 bases and J by 4 bases, with 4 bases of the junction left unmatched. This CDR3 spans 16 amino acids. CDR1 and CDR2 (germline): MGHRA, YSYEKL. This chain's CDR3 is CASSQSGTSGYNEQFF. Written as DNA, the CDR3 is TGCGCCAGCAGCCAATCCGGGACTAGCGGATACAATGAGCAGTTCTTC.

Only one count was recorded for this clone. The chain is built from TRBV11-2 and TRBJ2-7, with a tentative D call TRBD1 (6 bases). The V gene's germline CDR1 is SGHAT and CDR2 FQNNGV. Trimming cost V 3 bases and J 0 bases, with 12 bases left between them. This CDR3 spans 15 amino acids. Here the CDR3 reads CASSFTGTISYEQYF. DNA of the CDR3: TGTGCCAGCAGCTTTACCGGGACAATCTCCTACGAGCAGTACTTC. Based on the CDR3 plus reference TRBV11-2 and TRBJ2-7, the full variable domain is EAGVAQSPRYKIIEKRQSVAFWCNPISGHATLYWYQQILGQGPKLLIQFQNNGVVDDSQLPKDRFSAERLKGVDSTLKIQPAKLEDSAVYLCASSFTGTISYEQYFGPGTRLTVT.

The chain combines TRBV3-1 (or the pseudogene TRBV3-2) with TRBJ2-1, with a tentative D call TRBD2 (6 bases). V gave up 4 bases and J gave up 2 bases, with 9 bases separating them. Germline loops: CDR1 LGHDT, CDR2 YNNKEL (reference sequence). The length of the CDR3 is 14 residues. CDR3 sequence: CASSLGTAYNEQFF. Written as DNA, the CDR3 is TGTGCCAGCAGCCTCGGGACTGCCTACAATGAGCAGTTCTTC.

V and J are TRBV27 and TRBJ2-1; 7 positions match TRBD2. CDR1 MNHEY and CDR2 SMNVEV come from the germline V gene (reference sequence). The CDR3 runs to 16 residues. V was pared by 4 bases and J by 0 bases, with 6 bases of the junction left unmatched. CDR3 protein: CASSSGLGSSYNEQFF. The DNA for the CDR3 is TGTGCCAGCAGTTCCGGACTAGGGAGCTCCTACAATGAGCAGTTCTTC.

The V and J genes are TRBV5-3 and TRBJ2-7, with 9 bases matching TRBD2. TRBV5-3 is treated as an ORF (open reading frame) with a function not yet certain. After removal of 3 bases from V and 3 bases from J, the junction contained 10 bases not matched to a gene. The CDR3 sequence is 16 residues long. CDR3 sequence (DNA): TGTGCCAGAAGCTCGGCCCGAGCGGGGGGCGTCTACGAGCAGTACTTC. Protein sequence: CARSSARAGGVYEQYF.

The chain is built from TRBV7-2 and TRBJ2-3; TRBD2 agrees at 9 bases. The junction had 5 bases not matched to a gene; V was cut back by 0 bases and J by 1 base. In germline, CDR1 is SGHTA, CDR2 FQGNSA. The CDR3 covers 17 residues. CDR3 sequence: CASSLANRLAGTDTQYF. Here the CDR3 DNA reads TGTGCCAGCAGCTTAGCCAACAGACTAGCGGGCACAGATACGCAGTATTTT. Full variable domain (missing parts from reference TRBV7-2 and TRBJ2-3): GAGVSQSPSNKVTEKGKDVELRCDPISGHTALYWYRQSLGQGLEFLIYFQGNSAPDKSGLPSDRFSAERTGGSVSTLTIQRTQQEDSAVYLCASSLANRLAGTDTQYFGPGTRLTVL.

With regard to this clone: The same CDR3 can be traced to other DNA sequences in this sample. The chain joins TRBV24-1 to TRBJ2-5; D is unclear. The length of the CDR3 is 12 residues. Trimming left V 1 base short and J 5 bases short, with 4 bases between. Germline CDR1 KGHDR, CDR2 SFDVKD. The chain's CDR3 is CATSDFRETQYF. DNA for the CDR3: TGTGCCACCAGTGATTTCCGGGAGACCCAGTACTTC.

The J gene is TRBJ2-1, the V gene TRBV19; 7 bases agree with TRBD1. The germline V gene has CDR1 LNHDA and CDR2 SQIVND (reference sequence). This CDR3 spans 15 amino acids. Losses at the gene ends were 6 bases for V and 7 bases for J; bases not matched to a gene: 12. In DNA form, the CDR3 reads TGTGCCAGTAGGACCCCGTGGACAGGTGATAATGAGCAGTTCTTC. Translated: CASRTPWTGDNEQFF.

The V and J genes are TRBV18 and TRBJ1-1; 9 bases match TRBD1. CDR1 and CDR2 (germline): KGHSH, LQKENI. The CDR3 sequence is 14 residues long. Trimming at V came to 4 bases and at J to 4 bases, leaving 4 bases not matched to a gene. This chain's CDR3 is CASSRTGERTEAFF. CDR3 DNA sequence: TGTGCCAGCTCACGGACAGGGGAACGCACTGAAGCTTTCTTT.

The V gene is TRBV20-1, the J gene TRBJ2-5, with 11 nucleotides matching TRBD2. V was pared by 3 bases and J by 10 bases, with 13 bases of the junction left unmatched. The germline V gene has CDR1 DFQATT and CDR2 SNEGSKA (reference sequence). This CDR3 region has 15 residues. The CDR3 coding sequence is TGCAGTGCTAGTAGCCTAGCGGGAGGCCCCAGGGACCAGTACTTC. This encodes CSASSLAGGPRDQYF.